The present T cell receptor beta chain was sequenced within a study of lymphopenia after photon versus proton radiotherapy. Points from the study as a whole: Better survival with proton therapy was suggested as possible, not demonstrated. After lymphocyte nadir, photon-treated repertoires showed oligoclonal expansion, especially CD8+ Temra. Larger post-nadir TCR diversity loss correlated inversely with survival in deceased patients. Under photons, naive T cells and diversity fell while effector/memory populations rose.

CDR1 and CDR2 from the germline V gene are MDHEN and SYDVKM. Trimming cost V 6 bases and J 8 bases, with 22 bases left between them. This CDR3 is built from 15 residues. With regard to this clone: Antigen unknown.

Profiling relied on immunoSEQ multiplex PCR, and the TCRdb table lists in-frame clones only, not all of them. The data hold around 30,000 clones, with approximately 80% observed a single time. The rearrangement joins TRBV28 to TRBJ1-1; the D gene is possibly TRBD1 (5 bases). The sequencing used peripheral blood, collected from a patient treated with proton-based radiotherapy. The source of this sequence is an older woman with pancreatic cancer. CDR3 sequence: CASSGAGTPLTEAFF. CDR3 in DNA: TGTGCCAGCAGCGGGGCCGGGACTCCACTCACCGAAGCTTTCTTT.